This TCR beta chain appears in the sequencing data of a study of OX40 agonist ivuxolimab in advanced cancers. Study as a whole: Earlier anti-PD-1, anti-PD-L1 or anti-CTLA-4 therapy was permitted; roughly 42% had received some. Overall study findings and caveats: Dosing at 0.1 to 3.0 mg/kg was accompanied by clonal expansion of CD4+ and CD8+ blood T cells by week 6. Relative to CD4+ cells, CD8+ T cells on average had more expanded clones.

The data were produced by immunoSEQ multiplex PCR, yet TCRdb's version contains in-frame clones alone and is incomplete. The profile shows about 69,000 clones, roughly 87% of them singletons. Details on this clone: Its antigen is not known.

Patients were excluded for autoimmune disease history or systemic immunosuppression. This sequence originates from an adult with an advanced solid tumor such as melanoma, head and neck, liver or kidney cancer. The material was CD4+ or CD8+ T cells sorted from blood, obtained in a trial of the OX40 agonist ivuxolimab.

Written as DNA, the CDR3 is TGTGCCAGCAGCTCCCATAGCGGGGGGGCCGGTAATACGCAGTATTTT. Translation gives CASSSHSGGAGNTQYF. V and J are TRBV7-2 and TRBJ2-3; 11 nucleotides agree with TRBD2. Germline V CDR1 and CDR2: SGHTA, FQGNSA. The CDR3 has 16 amino acids. V gave up 4 bases and J gave up 7 bases; unmatched junction bases: 10. The full variable domain, with the rest looked up from reference TRBV7-2 and TRBJ2-3, is GAGVSQSPSNKVTEKGKDVELRCDPISGHTALYWYRQSLGQGLEFLIYFQGNSAPDKSGLPSDRFSAERTGGSVSTLTIQRTQQEDSAVYLCASSSHSGGAGNTQYFGPGTRLTVL.